Following are 20 T cell receptor beta chains from one sample sequenced in a study of blood T cell repertoires in COVID-19. This table comes from immunoSEQ multiplex PCR, and its TCRdb copy is limited to in-frame clones, with some not included. Here the sample spans roughly 200,000 clones, around nine tenths being singletons. The sample taken for sequencing was peripheral blood. Receptors originate from a man aged 50-59 years with COVID-19, enrolled during active disease.

This chain connects TRBV2 to TRBJ1-1, with 8 bases matching TRBD1. The CDR3 loop spans 13 amino acids. CDR1 and CDR2 from the germline V gene are SNHLY and FYNNEI. With V trimmed by 6 bases and J by 6 bases, 6 bases remained unmatched. The CDR3 region is CASSPGQGSEAFF. The CDR3 region has the DNA TGTGCCAGCAGCCCCGGACAGGGTTCTGAAGCTTTCTTT.

V and J are TRBV11-3 and TRBJ2-3, with D possibly matching TRBD1 (6 bases). Germline V CDR1 and CDR2: SGHNT, YENEEA. V dropped 1 base and J dropped 0 bases, with 8 bases sitting between them. The CDR3 has 15 residues. CDR3 residues: CASSLGTASTDTQYF. CDR3 in DNA: TGTGCCAGCAGCTTAGGGACAGCCAGCACAGATACGCAGTATTTT.

This clone has only a few counts. The chain uses TRBV6-4 and TRBJ2-6, with 8 positions matching TRBD1. Germline V CDR1 and CDR2: MRHNA, SNTAGT. Germline trimming cut 2 bases from V and 0 bases from J; bases unmatched to any gene: 0. This CDR3 is 16 amino acids long. The CDR3 bases are TGTGCCAGCAGTGACACAGGGGGCTCTGGGGCCAACGTCCTGACTTTC. It translates to CASSDTGGSGANVLTF.

The chain is built from TRBV6-4 and TRBJ2-7; 7 nucleotides align to TRBD1. Germline V gene sequence: CDR1 MRHNA, CDR2 SNTAGT. The CDR3 has 14 amino acids. V shed 6 bases and J 4 bases; nucleotides not matched to a gene: 9. CDR3 DNA: TGTGCCAGCAGCCCAACAGGGGACGGGTACGAGCAGTACTTC. This codes for CASSPTGDGYEQYF.

This chain links TRBV19 with TRBJ2-5, with D maybe TRBD2 (5 bases). Trimming stripped 3 bases from V and 4 bases from J, with 9 bases between. Germline loops: CDR1 LNHDA, CDR2 SQIVND (reference sequence). The CDR3 has 13 amino acids. CDR3 DNA sequence: TGTGCCAGTAGTATGGTGGGGAGAGAGACCCAGTACTTC. Its translation: CASSMVGRETQYF.

The rearrangement links TRBV11-3 to TRBJ2-7; 8 nucleotides align to TRBD1. The CDR3 totals 16 residues. Germline V CDR1 and CDR2: SGHNT, YENEEA. V lost 0 bases to trimming and J lost 3 bases; unmatched junction nucleotides: 7. This CDR3 is CASSLDGRTGSYEQYF. CDR3 in DNA: TGTGCCAGCAGCTTAGACGGAAGGACAGGGAGCTACGAGCAGTACTTC.

The chain carries TRBV10-3 and TRBJ2-7; a weak D match, TRBD2 (5 bases). This CDR3 spans 16 amino acids. The V end lost 10 bases, the J end lost 7 bases, and 29 bases lay between the germline ends. The germline gives CDR1 ENHRY, CDR2 SYGVKD. This CDR3 is CASKGSSSSTMGEQYF. The CDR3 nucleotides are TGTGCCAGCAAAGGCTCTAGCTCCTCCACCATGGGAGAGCAGTACTTC.

The count of this clone is one. At the DNA level, this CDR3 is encoded by other sequences in the same sample as well. The chain employs TRBV9 and TRBJ2-5; possibly TRBD2 for D (6 bases). Trimming removed 0 bases at V and 2 bases at J, with 11 bases between. CDR1 is SGDLS and CDR2 is YYNGEE in the germline V gene. CDR3 size: 15 residues. CDR3: CASSVGGAGQETQYF. CDR3 sequence (DNA): TGTGCCAGCAGCGTAGGCGGGGCTGGGCAAGAGACCCAGTACTTC.

The J gene is TRBJ2-7, the V gene TRBV28; a possible D gene is TRBD1 (5 bases). This CDR3 is 13 amino acids long. Germline V gives CDR1 MDHEN, CDR2 SYDVKM. V was clipped by 2 bases and J by 4 bases, with 9 bases between them. The DNA of the CDR3 is TGTGCCAGCAGTTTACAGGGTGCGTACGAGCAGTACTTC. Its translation is CASSLQGAYEQYF. Filled out from reference TRBV28 and TRBJ2-7, the complete variable domain reads DVKVTQSSRYLVKRTGEKVFLECVQDMDHENMFWYRQDPGLGLRLIYFSYDVKMKEKGDIPEGYSVSREKKERFSLILESASTNQTSMYLCASSLQGAYEQYFGPGTRLTVT.

This sequence joins TRBV11-2 and TRBJ2-5; D perhaps matches TRBD2 (6 bases). Per germline, CDR1 SGHAT and CDR2 FQNNGV. This CDR3 region has 15 residues. Trimming left V 0 bases short and J 0 bases short, with 8 bases between. CDR3: CASSLDRGYQETQYF. CDR3 coding DNA: TGTGCCAGCAGCTTAGATCGGGGGTACCAAGAGACCCAGTACTTC.

The rearrangement uses TRBV10-2 and TRBJ2-5; 9 bases are shared with TRBD2. The V gene's germline CDR1 is WSHSY and CDR2 SAAADI. The CDR3 totals 15 residues. The ends lost 4 bases at V and 2 bases at J; junction bases unmatched: 5. The CDR3 protein is CASSGLAGNQETQYF. DNA for the CDR3: TGCGCCAGCAGTGGCCTAGCGGGGAATCAAGAGACCCAGTACTTC.

The rearrangement uses TRBV5-1 and TRBJ1-6, with TRBD1 identical over 10 bases. The J segment lost 5 bases and the V segment lost 4 bases, leaving 6 bases of the junction unmatched. From germline, CDR1 is SGHRS and CDR2 YFSETQ. This CDR3 has 16 amino acids. CDR3 protein: CASSPTGTGDNSPLHF. The CDR3 nucleotides read TGCGCCAGCAGCCCCACCGGGACAGGGGATAATTCACCCCTCCACTTT.

This clone was recorded once. J is TRBJ1-4 and V is TRBV5-1, with TRBD1 identical over 12 bases. The CDR3 has 16 amino acids. Germline loops: CDR1 SGHRS, CDR2 YFSETQ. V shed 4 bases, J shed 12 bases, and the junction held 13 bases outside the gene matches. This CDR3 is CASSGGGTGGAEELFF. Written as DNA, the CDR3 is TGCGCCAGCAGCGGCGGGGGGACAGGGGGCGCCGAGGAACTGTTTTTT.

The rearrangement links TRBV7-2 to TRBJ1-5; D is unresolved. The CDR3 runs to 15 residues. Germline assignment: CDR1 SGHTA and CDR2 FQGNSA. V dropped 2 bases and J dropped 6 bases, with 14 bases sitting between them. In DNA form, the CDR3 reads TGTGCCAGCAGCTTAATGCTCGGGGTTGGTCAGCCCCAGCATTTT. The encoded protein is CASSLMLGVGQPQHF.

The CDR3 reads CASSAEPGDTIYF. CDR3 bases: TGTGCCAGCAGTGCGGAGCCCGGGGACACCATATATTTT. This sequence joins TRBV2 and TRBJ1-3; D call uncertain. V was pared by 4 bases and J by 8 bases, with 12 bases between. CDR1 and CDR2 (germline): SNHLY, FYNNEI. The CDR3 is 13 residues long.

This chain uses TRBV5-1 with TRBJ2-1; TRBD2 might be the D (6 bases). Germline V gene lookup returns CDR1 SGHRS and CDR2 YFSETQ. Trimming took 6 bases from V and 5 from J, leaving 12 bases between them. The CDR3 covers 13 residues. CDR3 nucleotide sequence: TGCGCCAGCAAGGAGGGGACCGACAATGAGCAGTTCTTC. This gives the protein CASKEGTDNEQFF.

V usage is TRBV19 and J usage is TRBJ1-6, with TRBD1 matching 10 bases. The CDR3 is made up of 14 amino acids. Trimming removed 7 bases from V and 7 bases from J; junction bases left unmatched: 4. The germline gives CDR1 LNHDA, CDR2 SQIVND (reference sequence). CDR3 sequence (DNA): TGTGCCAGTAACATGGGACAGGGGAATTCACCCCTCCACTTT. Protein sequence: CASNMGQGNSPLHF.

The chain couples TRBV4-1 to TRBJ2-7, with TRBD2 matching 10 bases. Germline lookup yields CDR1 MGHRA and CDR2 YSYEKL. This CDR3 region has 18 residues. V shed 0 bases and J 7 bases; nucleotides not matched to a gene: 15. CDR3 in DNA: TGCGCCAGCAGCCAAGATAGCCTAGCGGGAGAGGTTCTGTTTGAGCAGTACTTC. As protein: CASSQDSLAGEVLFEQYF.

There are a few counts of this clone. CDR3 bases: TGCGCCAGCAGCCAATGGACAGGGGATGAATCACCCCTCCACTTT. Its translation is CASSQWTGDESPLHF. The V call is TRBV4-3, the J call TRBJ1-6; 9 nucleotides line up with TRBD1. CDR1 LGHNA and CDR2 YSLEER come from the germline V gene. This CDR3 has 15 residues. V lost 2 bases to trimming and J lost 10 bases; unmatched junction nucleotides: 6.

The rearrangement links TRBV5-1 to TRBJ2-1, with TRBD2 as a possible D gene (6 bases). The V gene lost 0 bases and the J gene lost 5 bases, with 9 bases spanning the gap. The CDR3 is 14 residues long. Germline V gives CDR1 SGHRS, CDR2 YFSETQ. The CDR3 protein is CASSLAIADNEQFF. Here the CDR3 DNA reads TGCGCCAGCAGCTTGGCCATAGCGGACAATGAGCAGTTCTTC.